This T cell receptor beta chain appears in the sequencing data of a study of T cell responses to AZD1222 COVID-19 vaccine. Measured with immunoSEQ multiplex PCR; TCRdb has only the in-frame clones, and not every one. This table has about 140,000 clones, 92% appearing once. The TCR comes from an adult in good health. The specimen comprised peripheral blood, sampled on day 0 of AZD1222 vaccination.

This CDR3 is CASTSGQGGYQPQHF. In nucleotides, the CDR3 is TGTGCCAGCACCTCCGGACAGGGAGGGTATCAGCCCCAGCATTTT. V and J are TRBV6-6 and TRBJ1-5; 8 bases line up with TRBD1. CDR3 length equals 15 residues. CDR1 and CDR2 from the germline V gene are MNHNY and SVGAGI (reference sequence). Germline trimming cut 7 bases from V and 5 bases from J; bases unmatched to any gene: 10.